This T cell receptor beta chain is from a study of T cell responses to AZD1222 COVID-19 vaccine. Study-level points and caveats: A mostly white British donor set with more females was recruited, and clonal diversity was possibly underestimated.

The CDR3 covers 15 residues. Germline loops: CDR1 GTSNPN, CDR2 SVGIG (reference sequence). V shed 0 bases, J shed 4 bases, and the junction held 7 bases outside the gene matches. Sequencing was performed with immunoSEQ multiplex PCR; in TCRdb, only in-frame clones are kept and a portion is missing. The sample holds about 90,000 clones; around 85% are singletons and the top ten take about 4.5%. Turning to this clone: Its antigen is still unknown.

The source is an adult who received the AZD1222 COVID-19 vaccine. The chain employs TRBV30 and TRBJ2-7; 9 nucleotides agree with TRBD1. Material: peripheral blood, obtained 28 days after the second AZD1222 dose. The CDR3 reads CAWSVYTGGPYEQYF. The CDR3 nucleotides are TGTGCCTGGAGTGTATATACAGGGGGCCCGTACGAGCAGTACTTC.